The 15 T cell receptor beta chains reported below all come from one sample, sequenced in a study of blood T cell repertoires in COVID-19. The data were produced by immunoSEQ multiplex PCR, yet TCRdb's version contains in-frame clones alone and is incomplete. The data contain under 200,000 clones, approximately 89% of them singletons. Sequences were obtained from peripheral blood. The receptors were sampled from a middle-aged man with active or convalescent COVID-19.

The CDR3 nucleotides read TGTGCCAGCAGGATGGGGACAACCGAGGGCGGCTACACCTTC. This gives the protein CASRMGTTEGGYTF. This chain uses TRBV3-1 (or the pseudogene TRBV3-2) with TRBJ1-2; a possible D gene is TRBD1 (6 bases). This CDR3 contains 14 residues. V lost 6 bases and J lost 8, with 19 bases in between. CDR1 is LGHDT and CDR2 is YNNKEL in the germline V gene (reference sequence).

V is TRBV2 and J is TRBJ2-4, with 7 bases fitting TRBD1. The junction had 4 bases not matched to a gene; V was cut back by 5 bases and J by 3 bases. CDR1 and CDR2 (germline): SNHLY, FYNNEI. This CDR3 spans 14 amino acids. CDR3 residues: CASSTRDSKNIQYF. DNA for the CDR3: TGTGCCAGCAGTACTCGGGACAGCAAAAACATTCAGTACTTC.

The V call is TRBV6-5, the J call TRBJ1-2; tentatively, D is TRBD1 (6 bases). The CDR3 extends over 14 amino acids. Looked up from germline, CDR1 is MNHEY and CDR2 is SVGAGI. Deletions cut 5 bases from V and 4 bases from J, with 14 bases between. The CDR3 protein is CASSQDSIRYGYTF. As DNA, the CDR3 is TGTGCCAGCAGTCAGGACAGCATTCGCTATGGCTACACCTTC.

This clone showed up just a few times. The rearrangement joins TRBV6-5 to TRBJ1-2; 7 nucleotides match TRBD1. The CDR3 has 16 residues. Germline values: CDR1 MNHEY, CDR2 SVGAGI. Trimming removed 4 bases from V and 0 bases from J; junction bases left unmatched: 8. DNA of the CDR3: TGTGCCAGCAGTTGGAACCGGGACAGTCCTAACTATGGCTACACCTTC. This translates into CASSWNRDSPNYGYTF.

V is TRBV6-5 and J is TRBJ2-2; a weak D match, TRBD1 (6 bases). The germline CDR1 and CDR2 sequences are MNHEY and SVGAGI. Deletions cut 0 bases from V and 5 bases from J, with 13 bases between. This CDR3 spans 16 amino acids. The CDR3: CASSYSRGKGTGELFF. The CDR3 bases are TGTGCCAGCAGTTACTCGAGGGGGAAGGGGACCGGGGAGCTGTTTTTT.

V gene TRBV14 combines with J gene TRBJ1-4; TRBD1 aligns across 9 bases. CDR1 and CDR2 (germline): SGHDN, FVKESK. Germline trimming cut 4 bases from V and 7 bases from J; bases unmatched to any gene: 7. This CDR3 has 15 residues. This CDR3 is CASSPNRGLGEKLFF. In nucleotides, the CDR3 is TGTGCCAGCAGCCCAAACAGGGGGCTAGGTGAAAAACTGTTTTTT.

The V gene is TRBV4-1, the J gene TRBJ2-7; a possible D gene is TRBD1 (5 bases). V lost 4 bases, J lost 3 bases, and 10 bases lay in between. Germline V gene lookup returns CDR1 MGHRA and CDR2 YSYEKL. This CDR3 has 13 amino acids. The CDR3 nucleotides read TGCGCCAGCAGCCTTTCGACAGTCTACGAGCAGTACTTC. Translation: CASSLSTVYEQYF.

The chain joins TRBV6-5 to TRBJ1-1; TRBD1 agrees at 7 bases. This CDR3 comprises 14 residues. Trimming took 6 bases from V and 4 from J; bases not matched to a gene: 8. Germline-derived CDR1 and CDR2 are MNHEY and SVGAGI. The DNA for the CDR3 is TGTGCCAGCAGGGCAAGACAGGGTGGCACTGAAGCTTTCTTT. Translation gives CASRARQGGTEAFF.

This clone appeared a single time. The chain is built from TRBV5-5 and TRBJ2-7, with a tentative D call TRBD1 (6 bases). The CDR3 extends over 13 amino acids. Per germline, CDR1 SGHKS and CDR2 YYEKEE (reference sequence). V lost 4 bases, J lost 4 bases, and 12 bases lay in between. The CDR3 spells CASSRDRLYEQYF. Here the CDR3 DNA reads TGTGCCAGCAGCCGCGACAGGCTATACGAGCAGTACTTC.

The chain is built from TRBV3-1 (or the pseudogene TRBV3-2) and TRBJ1-3; 8 bases are a match to TRBD1. J gave up 4 bases and V 6 bases, and 11 bases lay outside the gene matches. CDR3 length: 16 residues. Germline CDR1 LGHDT, CDR2 YNNKEL (reference sequence). The CDR3 nucleotides read TGTGCCAGCAGTCAGGGGGACAGGTCCTTAGGAAACACCATATATTTT. Encoded protein: CASSQGDRSLGNTIYF.

This clone was seen only a few times. The V and J genes are TRBV27 and TRBJ2-7; tentative D call: TRBD1 (6 bases). Deletions cut 5 bases from V and 2 bases from J, with 13 bases between. Looked up from germline, CDR1 is MNHEY and CDR2 is SMNVEV (reference sequence). The CDR3 runs to 14 residues. The CDR3 spells CASSLDRRAYEQYF. The CDR3 DNA sequence: TGTGCCAGCAGTCTCGACAGGCGCGCCTACGAGCAGTACTTC.

The gene calls are TRBV10-1 and TRBJ1-2, with D possibly TRBD1 on 6 matching bases. CDR1 and CDR2 (germline): WNHNN, SYGVQD (reference sequence). The CDR3 is made up of 13 amino acids. The germline V and J ends were trimmed by 3 bases and 4 bases, with 9 bases remaining between them. CDR3 amino acids: CASSETGFYGYTF. The CDR3 DNA follows: TGCGCCAGCAGTGAAACAGGGTTCTATGGCTACACCTTC.

The chain employs TRBV10-3 and TRBJ2-5, with TRBD2 as a possible D gene (5 bases). The CDR3 is 17 amino acids. The germline V and J ends were trimmed by 3 bases and 3 bases, with 20 bases remaining between them. Per germline, CDR1 ENHRY and CDR2 SYGVKD. Written as DNA, the CDR3 is TGTGCCATCAGTGACCACAAGGGCCCCATCGGGGAAGAGACCCAGTACTTC. Its protein product is CAISDHKGPIGEETQYF.

The sample holds a few counts of this clone. This CDR3 is CARSLGRYNYGYTF. The CDR3 DNA reads as TGTGCCAGAAGCTTGGGGAGATATAACTATGGCTACACCTTC. The rearrangement joins TRBV5-3 to TRBJ1-2; the D is unclear. TRBV5-3 is placed among ORFs of uncertain function. Trimming left V 0 bases short and J 1 base short, with 7 bases between. The CDR3 consists of 14 residues.

The sample holds a few counts of this clone. The chain is built from TRBV9 and TRBJ2-7, with unresolved D. There are 13 residues in the CDR3. V was shortened by 4 bases and J by 1 base, with 9 bases between the two germline ends. Germline lookup yields CDR1 SGDLS and CDR2 YYNGEE. CDR3 amino acids: CASSSDPSYEQYF. CDR3 sequence (DNA): TGTGCCAGCAGCAGCGACCCATCCTACGAGCAGTACTTC.